Listed below are T cell receptor beta chains from one sample, sequenced in a study of response to subunit inactivated influenza vaccine. TCRdb fed the RT-PCR reads into MiXCR, producing one record per CDR3 protein. This sample has hundreds of thousands of distinct CDR3 sequences, with about 11% found just once. In addition, the sample was reused for a study of T cells expressing NK-cell markers.

Specimen: PBMCs from blood, collected on the day of vaccination. The receptors stem from a man aged 45-65 years who received an inactivated influenza vaccine. Both conserved end residues are part of each CDR3. The D gene is left open where the match is weak.

j_call: TRBJ2-4
d_call: TRBD1
v_call: TRBV20-1
cdr3_aa: CSARDPRGPVKNIQYF

j_call: TRBJ2-4
d_call: NA
v_call: TRBV5-5
cdr3_aa: CASSLIGGLAKNIQYF

j_call: TRBJ2-2
d_call: NA
v_call: TRBV28
cdr3_aa: CASRETVYTGELFF

j_call: TRBJ2-7
d_call: TRBD2
v_call: TRBV28
cdr3_aa: CASSPPGLVYEQYF

j_call: TRBJ2-3
d_call: TRBD1
v_call: TRBV20-1
cdr3_aa: CSAEGSETGSVDTQYF

j_call: TRBJ2-5
d_call: NA
v_call: TRBV4-2
cdr3_aa: CASSQDGGPTQYF

j_call: TRBJ2-7
d_call: NA
v_call: TRBV28
cdr3_aa: CASTDYRNISSYEQYF

j_call: TRBJ2-5
d_call: TRBD1
v_call: TRBV10-3
cdr3_aa: CAISDPGQGKGETQYF

j_call: TRBJ2-1
d_call: NA
v_call: TRBV4-2
cdr3_aa: CASSQEWGSYNEQFF

j_call: TRBJ2-1
d_call: NA
v_call: TRBV3-1
cdr3_aa: CASSQPYGEQFF

j_call: TRBJ2-1
d_call: NA
v_call: TRBV10-3
cdr3_aa: CAISATELSYNEQFF

j_call: TRBJ1-4
d_call: NA
v_call: TRBV6-5
cdr3_aa: CACSYSSGGEKLFF

j_call: TRBJ2-3
d_call: TRBD1
v_call: TRBV2
cdr3_aa: CASRRGQGADTQYF

j_call: TRBJ2-2
d_call: NA
v_call: TRBV29-1
cdr3_aa: CSVDGFTGELFF

j_call: TRBJ1-2
d_call: NA
v_call: TRBV28
cdr3_aa: CASSLKGTALYGYTF

j_call: TRBJ2-3
d_call: TRBD2
v_call: TRBV4-2
cdr3_aa: CASSQDYGGRADTQYF

j_call: TRBJ2-7
d_call: TRBD1
v_call: TRBV6-2/TRBV6-3
cdr3_aa: CASSDPWTGCDF

j_call: TRBJ2-1
d_call: NA
v_call: TRBV7-9
cdr3_aa: CASSLISGYSYNEQFF

j_call: TRBJ1-1
d_call: NA
v_call: TRBV29-1
cdr3_aa: CSVEVREMNTEAFF

j_call: TRBJ2-3
d_call: NA
v_call: TRBV7-6
cdr3_aa: CASSGTGLRDTQYF

j_call: TRBJ2-3
d_call: TRBD2
v_call: TRBV24-1
cdr3_aa: CATSDYSGRASGTDTQYF

j_call: TRBJ2-3
d_call: TRBD1
v_call: TRBV5-6
cdr3_aa: CASSLYRGQTTDTQYF

j_call: TRBJ2-1
d_call: NA
v_call: TRBV6-2/TRBV6-3
cdr3_aa: CATSQREGGEQFF

j_call: TRBJ1-2
d_call: NA
v_call: TRBV3-1
cdr3_aa: CASSPTGQRMRYTF

j_call: TRBJ2-1
d_call: TRBD1
v_call: TRBV5-1
cdr3_aa: CASSLSGQDNEQFF

j_call: TRBJ2-7
d_call: NA
v_call: TRBV5-1
cdr3_aa: CASSLLGKSYEQYF

j_call: TRBJ2-1
d_call: NA
v_call: TRBV7-2
cdr3_aa: CASSSGLAFTMRQFF

j_call: TRBJ2-1
d_call: NA
v_call: TRBV12-3/TRBV12-4
cdr3_aa: CASSLTRDWYEQFF

j_call: TRBJ2-1
d_call: TRBD2
v_call: TRBV11-3
cdr3_aa: CASSPDWAGDYNEQFF

j_call: TRBJ2-2
d_call: TRBD2
v_call: TRBV12-3/TRBV12-4
cdr3_aa: CASSTTSGFTGELFF

j_call: TRBJ2-1
d_call: NA
v_call: TRBV7-2
cdr3_aa: CASSLVRNPNEQFF